The 29 T cell receptor beta chains below were found in one sample sequenced in a study of cytomegalovirus exposure and HLA in healthy donors. The PCR was carried out with 60 Vbeta primers and 13 Jbeta primers. TCRdb's copy holds only in-frame clones and misses some; the assay was immunoSEQ multiplex PCR. This table has around 200,000 clones, 70% to 85% appearing once. Sequencing was carried out using PBMCs. The receptors stem from a woman aged 55-69 years in good health and CMV-seropositive.

The genes are TRBV29-1 and TRBJ1-2; D may be TRBD1 (5 bases). CDR1 is SQVTM, CDR2 ANQGSEA, per germline. The V gene lost 2 bases and the J gene lost 1 base, with 8 bases spanning the gap. The CDR3 consists of 13 residues. CDR3 sequence reads: CSVEQGINYGYTF. The CDR3 bases are TGCAGCGTTGAACAGGGAATTAACTATGGCTACACCTTC.

The rearrangement links TRBV11-1 to TRBJ1-1; 7 bases match TRBD1. This CDR3 has 14 residues. After removal of 4 bases from V and 5 bases from J, the junction contained 7 bases not matched to a gene. Germline V CDR1 and CDR2: SGHAT, FQDESV (reference sequence). The CDR3: CASSSHRGETEAFF. CDR3 in DNA: TGTGCCAGCAGCTCCCACAGGGGAGAAACTGAAGCTTTCTTT.

The chain has TRBV5-8 and TRBJ1-1, with 8 positions matching TRBD1. From germline, CDR1 is SGHTS and CDR2 YDEGEE. After removal of 4 bases from V and 1 base from J, the junction contained 6 bases not matched to a gene. This CDR3 has 15 amino acids. DNA for the CDR3: TGTGCCAGCAGCGTAGGACAGGGTTGGAACACTGAAGCTTTCTTT. It is translated as CASSVGQGWNTEAFF.

The chain uses TRBV2 and TRBJ2-1, with D possibly TRBD2 on 7 matching bases. V was cut by 6 bases and J by 1 base, with 19 bases left in between. CDR3 length equals 17 residues. The germline gives CDR1 SNHLY, CDR2 FYNNEI. The CDR3 DNA is TGTGCCAGCAGCCCTGGAGCGGGAAGGGGGTCCTACAATGAGCAGTTCTTC. Translated: CASSPGAGRGSYNEQFF.

This clone was seen a handful of times. The V call is TRBV28, the J call TRBJ1-2; the D gene is possibly TRBD1 (5 bases). This CDR3 spans 14 amino acids. The germline V and J ends were trimmed by 4 bases and 8 bases, with 17 bases remaining between them. Germline CDR1 reads MDHEN; CDR2 reads SYDVKM. The DNA for the CDR3 is TGTGCCAGCAGTTCAACGGGACTCCCGTGGGGCTACACCTTC. It encodes CASSSTGLPWGYTF.

V usage is TRBV2 and J usage is TRBJ1-2, with a possible D match to TRBD1 (5 bases). V was shortened by 2 bases and J by 6 bases, with 7 bases between the two germline ends. Germline V lookup: CDR1 SNHLY, CDR2 FYNNEI. There are 12 residues in the CDR3. CDR3: CASSERGNGYTF. CDR3 coding DNA: TGTGCCAGCAGTGAACGGGGGAATGGCTACACCTTC.

The CDR3 DNA follows: TGTGCCTGGAGTGCCAATATGGGACATCAGGAGACCCAGTACTTC. Protein sequence: CAWSANMGHQETQYF. This chain connects TRBV30 to TRBJ2-5, with a possible D match to TRBD1 (6 bases). Germline values: CDR1 GTSNPN, CDR2 SVGIG (reference sequence). V dropped 1 base and J dropped 5 bases, with 17 bases sitting between them. This CDR3 region has 15 residues. The full variable domain, completed using reference TRBV30 and TRBJ2-5, is SQTIHQWPATLVQPVGSPLSLECTVEGTSNPNLYWYRQAAGRGLQLLFYSVGIGQISSEVPQNLSASRPQDRQFILSSKKLLLSDSGFYLCAWSANMGHQETQYFGPGTRLLVL.

The chain recombines TRBV19 with TRBJ2-7; weak D call: TRBD1 (5 bases). Germline CDR1 reads LNHDA; CDR2 reads SQIVND (reference sequence). There are 13 residues in the CDR3. The V gene lost 4 bases and the J gene lost 5 bases, with 12 bases spanning the gap. CDR3 nucleotides: TGTGCCAGTAGTAACCAGGGCGGCGACGAGCAGTACTTC. Residues: CASSNQGGDEQYF.

This chain links TRBV25-1 with TRBJ2-7; 7 bases map to TRBD2. This CDR3 is 13 amino acids long. The junction had 9 bases not matched to a gene; V was cut back by 6 bases and J by 7 bases. CDR1 is MGHDK, CDR2 SYGVNS, per germline. The CDR3, as DNA: TGTGCCAGCAGAGCCGGGGGGATGCGGGAGCAGTACTTC. It yields the protein CASRAGGMREQYF.

The rearrangement uses TRBV28 and TRBJ1-2; D call uncertain. This CDR3 has 15 amino acids. V lost 6 bases and J lost 4, with 18 bases in between. CDR1 is MDHEN and CDR2 is SYDVKM in the germline V gene. This chain's CDR3 is CASRSDSTGFYGYTF. The CDR3, as DNA: TGTGCCAGCAGGTCGGACTCAACGGGATTCTATGGCTACACCTTC.

The chain has TRBV5-1 and TRBJ2-1, with TRBD2 matching over 8 bases. CDR1 SGHRS and CDR2 YFSETQ come from the germline V gene. CDR3 length: 15 amino acids. V gave up 4 bases and J gave up 9 bases; unmatched junction bases: 12. This CDR3 is CASSPPSGSRGEQFF. CDR3 coding DNA: TGCGCCAGCAGCCCCCCAAGCGGGAGTAGGGGTGAGCAGTTCTTC.

This chain links TRBV5-1 with TRBJ2-3; 8 nucleotides match TRBD2. The CDR3 extends over 16 amino acids. V shed 0 bases, J shed 0 bases, and the junction held 3 bases outside the gene matches. The germline CDR1 and CDR2 sequences are SGHRS and YFSETQ. Here the CDR3 reads CASSLDASGSTDTQYF. The CDR3 bases are TGCGCCAGCAGCTTGGATGCTAGCGGGAGCACAGATACGCAGTATTTT.

The chain carries TRBV28 and TRBJ2-2; D is undetermined. Germline V CDR1 and CDR2: MDHEN, SYDVKM. The CDR3 totals 13 residues. V gave up 11 bases and J gave up 1 base, with 11 bases separating them. CDR3 protein: CAHLDRNTGELFF. The CDR3, as DNA: TGTGCCCATCTAGATCGGAACACCGGGGAGCTGTTTTTT.

J is TRBJ2-5 and V is TRBV9; possible D gene TRBD2, 5 bases. Germline V gene lookup returns CDR1 SGDLS and CDR2 YYNGEE. The CDR3 contains 14 residues. V dropped 2 bases and J dropped 5 bases, with 13 bases sitting between them. CDR3 bases: TGTGCCAGCAGCGTGTCTCGGGAATCGGAGACCCAGTACTTC. Residues: CASSVSRESETQYF.

The V and J genes are TRBV7-2 and TRBJ1-2; maybe TRBD1 (5 bases). Germline lookup yields CDR1 SGHTA and CDR2 FQGNSA. The CDR3 covers 12 residues. Trimming shortened V by 4 bases and J by 5 bases, and 8 bases separated the two germline ends. In DNA, the CDR3 is TGTGCCAGCAGCTCCCGGGGGTATGGCTACACCTTC. Residues: CASSSRGYGYTF.

V and J are TRBV7-2 and TRBJ2-7; D is unresolved. In germline, CDR1 is SGHTA, CDR2 FQGNSA. This CDR3 comprises 12 residues. Trimming left V 5 bases short and J 3 bases short, with 8 bases between. CDR3 nucleotides: TGTGCCAGCAGCCCCCGCGTCTACGAGCAGTACTTC. As protein: CASSPRVYEQYF. Full variable domain (outside the CDR3, taken from reference TRBV7-2 and TRBJ2-7): GAGVSQSPSNKVTEKGKDVELRCDPISGHTALYWYRQSLGQGLEFLIYFQGNSAPDKSGLPSDRFSAERTGGSVSTLTIQRTQQEDSAVYLCASSPRVYEQYFGPGTRLTVT.

This clone came up once. This chain uses TRBV6-5 with TRBJ2-3; TRBD1 aligns across 7 bases. CDR3 size: 15 residues. The germline V gene encodes CDR1 MNHEY and CDR2 SVGAGI. The V and J ends lost 3 bases and 5 bases, in that order; junction bases with no gene match: 8. CDR3 nucleotides: TGTGCCAGCAGTTATAGGACAGGTTGGGTAGATACGCAGTATTTT. Translating it yields CASSYRTGWVDTQYF.

V usage is TRBV30 and J usage is TRBJ2-5, with TRBD1 identical over 8 bases. From germline, CDR1 is GTSNPN and CDR2 SVGIG (reference sequence). Unmatched junction bases numbered 9, after V lost 2 bases and J lost 4 bases. The CDR3 runs to 15 residues. For the CDR3, the DNA is TGTGCCTGGAGTCCAGGGGGCGCCGGCGGAGAGACCCAGTACTTC. It yields the protein CAWSPGGAGGETQYF.

In this sample, this clone turned up a few times. The V and J genes are TRBV21-1 and TRBJ2-7; whether TRBD2, the table's D call, matches the DNA was not checked. TRBV21-1 constitutes a pseudogene. The CDR3 runs 16 residues. In DNA, the CDR3 is TGTGCCAGCAGCAATCCGGCCACTAGCGGCTGGAGAGAGCAGTACTTC. Protein product: CASSNPATSGWREQYF.

This clone was recorded only once. V is TRBV19 and J is TRBJ1-1; possible D gene TRBD1, 6 bases. The length of the CDR3 is 14 residues. Trimming removed 11 bases at V and 0 bases at J, with 16 bases between. Germline V gene sequence: CDR1 LNHDA, CDR2 SQIVND (reference sequence). CDR3: CASSGGTMNTEAFF. CDR3 sequence (DNA): TGTGCCTCCTCGGGGGGCACAATGAACACTGAAGCTTTCTTT.

About this clone: At one end, the junction sequence differs from germline, possibly due to a read error. This rearrangement joins TRBV4-1 to TRBJ2-1; TRBD2 matches 7 bases. CDR1 MGHRA and CDR2 YSYEKL come from the germline V gene. This CDR3 region has 18 residues. CDR3 loop: CASSHPTGGASSYNERFF. The CDR3 nucleotides are TGCGCCAGCAGCCACCCTACGGGGGGAGCCAGCTCCTACAATGAGCGGTTCTTC.

Concerning this clone itself: Other nucleotide sequences in the sample specify the same CDR3. V and J are TRBV27 and TRBJ2-2; D gene ambiguous. The CDR3 contains 14 residues. From germline, CDR1 is MNHEY and CDR2 SMNVEV (reference sequence). The V end was cut by 1 base, the J end by 3 bases, with 6 bases between. This CDR3 is CASSLFPDTGELFF. The CDR3 DNA is TGTGCCAGCAGTTTATTCCCGGACACCGGGGAGCTGTTTTTT.

The genes are TRBV19 and TRBJ2-1; TRBD1 aligns across 8 bases. This CDR3 comprises 17 residues. V gave up 3 bases and J gave up 0 bases; unmatched junction bases: 7. Germline CDR1 reads LNHDA; CDR2 reads SQIVND (reference sequence). CDR3 sequence (DNA): TGTGCCAGTAGTATTCTAACAGGGGGGAGCTCCTACAATGAGCAGTTCTTC. It is translated as CASSILTGGSSYNEQFF.

The chain uses TRBV11-3 and TRBJ2-7; TRBD2 agrees at 8 bases. Germline V gene sequence: CDR1 SGHNT, CDR2 YENEEA. The CDR3 is 14 residues long. V trimming: 2 bases; J trimming: 5 bases; junction bases outside the gene matches: 5. The CDR3 region is CASSLRAGEDEQYF. CDR3 in DNA: TGTGCCAGCAGCTTAAGAGCGGGAGAGGACGAGCAGTACTTC.

The chain recombines TRBV10-2 with TRBJ1-2; unclear D gene. Germline CDR1 is WSHSY and CDR2 is SAAADI. The CDR3 has 11 residues. Trimming stripped 10 bases from V and 7 bases from J, with 13 bases between. CDR3 in DNA: TGCGCCACCGATGACACAACTGGCTACACCTTC. This codes for CATDDTTGYTF.

V usage is TRBV6-6 and J usage is TRBJ2-7; D may be TRBD1 (5 bases). Trimming left V 0 bases short and J 2 bases short, with 11 bases between. The length of the CDR3 is 15 residues. Germline CDR1 is MNHNY and CDR2 is SVGAGI (reference sequence). CDR3 in DNA: TGTGCCAGCAGTTACTCGTCAAAGGGGACCTACGAGCAGTACTTC. This translates into CASSYSSKGTYEQYF.

V usage is TRBV2 and J usage is TRBJ2-7; 9 bases fit TRBD2. The germline V gene encodes CDR1 SNHLY and CDR2 FYNNEI. V lost 6 bases, J lost 4 bases, and 4 bases stayed unmatched. The CDR3 has 13 residues. The CDR3 loop is CASRPAGGYEQYF. As DNA, the CDR3 is TGTGCCAGCAGACCAGCGGGAGGTTACGAGCAGTACTTC.

This chain links TRBV2 with TRBJ2-5; 9 nucleotides agree with TRBD2. The CDR3 consists of 14 residues. CDR1 and CDR2 from the germline V gene are SNHLY and FYNNEI. The V and J ends lost 4 bases and 5 bases, in that order; junction bases with no gene match: 5. CDR3 sequence: CASSGGGAAETQYF. The CDR3 coding sequence is TGTGCCAGCAGTGGCGGGGGGGCAGCCGAGACCCAGTACTTC.

Only a few counts were recorded for this clone. The chain has TRBV29-1 and TRBJ2-5; 10 bases map to TRBD2. The V segment lost 6 bases and the J segment 2 bases; nucleotides outside the gene matches: 9. This CDR3 contains 15 residues. Germline V lookup: CDR1 SQVTM, CDR2 ANQGSEA. The CDR3 nucleotides are TGCAGCGTACCCCGGACTAGCGGATTACAAGAGACCCAGTACTTC. Translation gives CSVPRTSGLQETQYF.